Listed here are 27 T cell receptor beta chains from one sample, sequenced in a study of shared clonotypes between healthy human individuals (dated by TCRdb to about 2020). The library was made by the immunoSEQ multiplex PCR assay. The source is immuneACCESS, and TCRdb retained only in-frame sequences with V and J called. Part of the clones is not carried over; for the studies checked, unresolved V genes explain less than half of this, and the remainder is unexplained. This sample gives under 1,100,000 clones in total; roughly 74% of them show up just once. The ten largest clones take up roughly 0.62% of the sample. Specimen: memory CD4+ T cells from PBMCs. Sample cell subset or site, as interpreted from the label and publication: CD45RA-negative fraction. Every receptor here comes from a man aged 18 to 29 in good health. Some clones in this sample may be carry-over from other donors' samples.

A few counts support this clone. The rearrangement joins TRBV28 to TRBJ2-7; D is perhaps TRBD1 or TRBD2 (5 bases each). The germline V gene encodes CDR1 MDHEN and CDR2 SYDVKM. The ends were cut back, 7 bases at V and 4 bases at J, with 17 bases in the middle. The CDR3 is 14 amino acids. CDR3 bases: TGTGCCAGCATCGGAGGTGGCAGGGTATACGAGCAGTACTTC. It codes for CASIGGGRVYEQYF.

The V gene is TRBV6-6, the J gene TRBJ2-3; TRBD1 aligns across 7 bases. V shed 5 bases, J shed 5 bases, and the junction held 10 bases outside the gene matches. This CDR3 region has 15 residues. Per germline, CDR1 MNHNY and CDR2 SVGAGI (reference sequence). This CDR3 reads CASSPRQGTLDTQYF. In DNA, the CDR3 is TGTGCCAGCAGTCCCCGACAGGGAACGTTAGATACGCAGTATTTT.

This chain joins TRBV27 and TRBJ2-1, with TRBD1 matching over 9 bases. Germline V gene data show CDR1 as MNHEY and CDR2 as SMNVEV (reference sequence). With 10 bases clipped from V and 6 bases from J, the junction kept 4 bases outside the gene matches. The CDR3 is made up of 12 amino acids. CDR3: CATNRGPNEQFF. CDR3 nucleotides: TGTGCCACGAACAGGGGGCCCAATGAGCAGTTCTTC.

J is TRBJ1-4 and V is TRBV6-1; D is uncertain. The V end lost 2 bases, the J end lost 8 bases, and 12 bases lay between the germline ends. The CDR3 spans 14 residues. The germline CDR1 and CDR2 sequences are MNHNS and SASEGT. CDR3 in DNA: TGTGCCAGCAGTGAACGGGCTCTTGGCGAAAAACTGTTTTTT. Its protein product is CASSERALGEKLFF.

The J gene is TRBJ2-2, the V gene TRBV21-1; the table's TRBD2 call for D was not verified on the DNA. TRBV21-1 is listed as a pseudogene. The CDR3 is 13 amino acids. The CDR3 bases are TGTGCCAGCAGCAATACGGGATCCGGGGAGCTGTTTTTT. The encoded protein is CASSNTGSGELFF.

The genes are TRBV28 and TRBJ1-5; D may be TRBD1 (5 bases). CDR1 and CDR2 from the germline V gene are MDHEN and SYDVKM. This CDR3 region has 14 residues. Trimming took off 4 bases at V and 5 bases at J, with 12 bases between the two ends. The CDR3 bases are TGTGCCAGCAGTTCGGGACCGAATTATCAGCCCCAGCATTTT. Amino acid sequence: CASSSGPNYQPQHF. The whole variable domain, remainder taken from reference TRBV28 and TRBJ1-5, is DVKVTQSSRYLVKRTGEKVFLECVQDMDHENMFWYRQDPGLGLRLIYFSYDVKMKEKGDIPEGYSVSREKKERFSLILESASTNQTSMYLCASSSGPNYQPQHFGDGTRLSIL.

CDR3 sequence reads: CASSQYVGLAGDNEQFF. CDR3 nucleotides: TGCGCCAGCAGCCAATACGTCGGGCTAGCGGGAGACAATGAGCAGTTCTTC. This chain uses TRBV4-1 with TRBJ2-1; 10 bases match TRBD2. The CDR3 spans 17 residues. Unmatched junction bases numbered 9, after V lost 2 bases and J lost 5 bases. Germline V gene data show CDR1 as MGHRA and CDR2 as YSYEKL.

The gene calls are TRBV5-5 and TRBJ2-1; D is undetermined. The CDR3 is 12 residues long. The V end was cut by 4 bases, the J end by 9 bases, with 11 bases between. Germline CDR1 is SGHKS and CDR2 is YYEKEE (reference sequence). The CDR3 coding sequence is TGTGCCAGCAGCCGCCCCGGTCCTGAGCAGTTCTTC. Translating gives CASSRPGPEQFF. The entire variable domain, with the rest obtained from reference TRBV5-5 and TRBJ2-1, is as follows: DAGVTQSPTHLIKTRGQQVTLRCSPISGHKSVSWYQQVLGQGPQFIFQYYEKEERGRGNFPDRFSARQFPNYSSELNVNALLLGDSALYLCASSRPGPEQFFGPGTRLTVL.

The chain employs TRBV29-1 and TRBJ2-5; 10 bases line up with TRBD2. Looked up from germline, CDR1 is SQVTM and CDR2 is ANQGSEA. The junction had 10 bases not matched to a gene; V was cut back by 4 bases and J by 11 bases. There are 13 residues in the CDR3. CDR3 loop: CSVVPSGSGEQYF. As DNA, the CDR3 is TGCAGCGTTGTGCCTAGCGGGAGTGGGGAGCAGTACTTC.

Remarks on this clone: Possible read error: a much larger clone is one base away. This sample includes further DNA sequences coding for the same CDR3. The V and J genes are TRBV9 and TRBJ2-7; 7 bases match TRBD2. Germline CDR1 is SGDLS and CDR2 is YYNGEE. Losses at the gene ends were 3 bases for V and 4 bases for J; bases not matched to a gene: 4. CDR3 length equals 13 residues. CDR3 sequence: CASSAGLVYEQYF. CDR3 DNA: TGTGCCAGCAGCGCAGGACTAGTGTACGAGCAGTACTTC. The full variable domain, rest sourced from reference TRBV9 and TRBJ2-7, is DSGVTQTPKHLITATGQRVTLRCSPRSGDLSVYWYQQSLDQGLQFLIQYYNGEERAKGNILERFSAQQFPDLHSELNLSSLELGDSALYFCASSAGLVYEQYFGPGTRLTVT.

The rearrangement joins TRBV27 to TRBJ1-4; D gene unclear. The CDR3 contains 13 residues. Germline V lookup: CDR1 MNHEY, CDR2 SMNVEV (reference sequence). Trimming shortened V by 8 bases and J by 8 bases, and 15 bases separated the two germline ends. The CDR3 DNA follows: TGTGCCAGCGGTGATACCCTGGGCGAAAAACTGTTTTTT. This gives the protein CASGDTLGEKLFF.

A word on this clone: The sample contains more than one DNA sequence encoding this CDR3. The chain joins TRBV6-5 to TRBJ1-2; 10 nucleotides agree with TRBD1. CDR3 length: 13 residues. V lost 6 bases to trimming and J lost 8 bases; unmatched junction nucleotides: 6. Germline V gene lookup returns CDR1 MNHEY and CDR2 SVGAGI. CDR3 sequence reads: CASSGDRGYGYTF. The CDR3 coding sequence is TGTGCCAGCAGCGGGGACAGGGGTTACGGCTACACCTTC.

V is TRBV10-3 and J is TRBJ2-5, with D tentatively TRBD1 (6 bases). This CDR3 spans 15 amino acids. CDR1 is ENHRY and CDR2 is SYGVKD in the germline V gene. Deletions cut 3 bases from V and 1 base from J, with 12 bases between. The CDR3 reads CAISDFSTGQETQYF. CDR3 in DNA: TGTGCCATCAGTGACTTTTCGACAGGCCAAGAGACCCAGTACTTC.

The genes are TRBV28 and TRBJ1-2; D unclear. CDR1 is MDHEN and CDR2 is SYDVKM in the germline V gene. V dropped 4 bases and J dropped 8 bases, with 14 bases sitting between them. This CDR3 is 13 amino acids long. CDR3 sequence: CASSSSISWGYTF. The CDR3 DNA is TGTGCCAGCAGTTCGTCCATCAGTTGGGGCTACACCTTC.

V gene TRBV18 combines with J gene TRBJ2-7; 9 positions match TRBD1. Trimming cost V 2 bases and J 6 bases; bases outside gene matches: 5. The CDR3 sequence is 14 residues long. The germline V gene has CDR1 KGHSH and CDR2 LQKENI. DNA for the CDR3: TGTGCCAGCTCACCAGGGACAGGGATTATCGAGCAGTACTTC. It specifies CASSPGTGIIEQYF.

This chain links TRBV5-1 with TRBJ1-5; maybe TRBD1 (6 bases). Germline V lookup: CDR1 SGHRS, CDR2 YFSETQ. The CDR3 runs 14 residues. V lost 0 bases to trimming and J lost 7 bases, with 11 bases between them. The CDR3 DNA is TGCGCCAGCAGCTTGGTGGGGGGGGCACAGCCCCAGCATTTT. Translated: CASSLVGGAQPQHF.

Here the CDR3 reads CASSADRAGEQYF. The CDR3 nucleotides read TGCGCCAGCAGCGCGGACAGGGCGGGCGAGCAGTACTTC. The rearrangement uses TRBV5-1 and TRBJ2-7; 8 bases fit TRBD1. Germline-derived CDR1 and CDR2 are SGHRS and YFSETQ. The trim removed 4 bases at V and 6 bases at J, leaving 6 bases unmatched. The CDR3 loop spans 13 amino acids.

The chain links TRBV7-2 to TRBJ2-2; TRBD1 agrees at 7 bases. V was clipped by 5 bases and J by 4 bases; unmatched bases: 4. In germline, CDR1 is SGHTA, CDR2 FQGNSA. This CDR3 has 14 residues. The CDR3 loop reads CASSHGTATGELFF. The CDR3 bases are TGTGCCAGCAGCCACGGGACAGCCACCGGGGAGCTGTTTTTT. Drawing the rest from reference TRBV7-2 and TRBJ2-2, the complete variable domain is GAGVSQSPSNKVTEKGKDVELRCDPISGHTALYWYRQSLGQGLEFLIYFQGNSAPDKSGLPSDRFSAERTGGSVSTLTIQRTQQEDSAVYLCASSHGTATGELFFGEGSRLTVL.

The chain uses TRBV5-1 and TRBJ2-3, with 11 bases aligning to TRBD2. Germline V gene sequence: CDR1 SGHRS, CDR2 YFSETQ. This CDR3 region has 14 residues. V trimming: 5 bases; J trimming: 5 bases; junction bases outside the gene matches: 4. The CDR3 sequence is CASRPLAGVDTQYF. In DNA, the CDR3 is TGCGCCAGCAGACCACTAGCGGGAGTAGATACGCAGTATTTT. The whole variable domain, filled in from reference TRBV5-1 and TRBJ2-3, reads KAGVTQTPRYLIKTRGQQVTLSCSPISGHRSVSWYQQTPGQGLQFLFEYFSETQRNKGNFPGRFSGRQFSNSRSEMNVSTLELGDSALYLCASRPLAGVDTQYFGPGTRLTVL.

The rearrangement uses TRBV28 and TRBJ1-2; 7 nucleotides align to TRBD1. Trimming took 6 bases from V and 4 from J; bases not matched to a gene: 14. This CDR3 region has 16 residues. The V gene's germline CDR1 is MDHEN and CDR2 SYDVKM. CDR3 bases: TGTGCCAGCAGCTTAACGACCTCGGGACAGATCTATGGCTACACCTTC. It is translated as CASSLTTSGQIYGYTF.

The rearrangement joins TRBV6-4 to TRBJ1-2, with no clear D. The germline gives CDR1 MRHNA, CDR2 SNTAGT. Between the trimmed V and J ends, which lost 5 bases and 8 bases, there was a span of 12 bases. The CDR3 length is 12 residues. This CDR3 is CASSSGGSGYTF. Written as DNA, the CDR3 is TGTGCCAGCAGTTCAGGTGGGAGCGGCTACACCTTC.

Worth noting for this clone: This specimen includes other DNA sequences encoding the same CDR3. V gene TRBV5-1 combines with J gene TRBJ2-3, with D perhaps TRBD2 (5 bases). Trimming took 2 bases from V and 4 from J, leaving 5 bases between them. CDR1 is SGHRS and CDR2 is YFSETQ in the germline V gene. The CDR3 contains 12 residues. In DNA form, the CDR3 reads TGCGCCAGCAGCTTTAGCGCAGATACGCAGTATTTT. Its protein product is CASSFSADTQYF.

There are a few counts of this clone. The V and J genes are TRBV6-6 and TRBJ1-2, with 9 bases identical to TRBD1. V lost 2 bases to trimming and J lost 4 bases; unmatched junction nucleotides: 2. Germline V CDR1 and CDR2: MNHNY, SVGAGI (reference sequence). CDR3 length: 14 amino acids. Here the CDR3 DNA reads TGTGCCAGCAGTTACGGACAGGGGTCCTATGGCTACACCTTC. It is translated as CASSYGQGSYGYTF.

The V and J genes are TRBV10-3 and TRBJ1-3, with D uncertain. The V end lost 0 bases, the J end lost 8 bases, and 11 bases lay between the germline ends. In germline, CDR1 is ENHRY, CDR2 SYGVKD. CDR3 length: 14 residues. CDR3 in DNA: TGTGCCATCAGTGAGTCGAACATTGGGGACACCATATATTTT. This gives the protein CAISESNIGDTIYF.

In this sample, this clone turned up many times. The rearrangement uses TRBV27 and TRBJ2-7; 13 bases match TRBD2. The CDR3 length is 17 residues. The trim removed 5 bases at V and 5 bases at J, leaving 12 bases unmatched. CDR1 is MNHEY, CDR2 SMNVEV, per germline (reference sequence). CDR3 residues: CASSRRDGTSGVNEQYF. The CDR3 nucleotides are TGTGCCAGCAGTCGAAGGGATGGGACTAGCGGGGTCAACGAGCAGTACTTC.

This clone has a handful of counts. The chain couples TRBV4-2 to TRBJ2-5; TRBD1 agrees at 9 bases. The J call may not be correct, given that the DNA end is closer to TRBJ2-7. Germline lookup yields CDR1 LGHNA and CDR2 YNFKEQ. The CDR3 covers 14 residues. The chain's CDR3 is CASSHGTGSYEQYF. DNA of the CDR3: TGTGCCAGCAGCCATGGGACAGGGTCGTACGAGCAGTACTTC.

The chain combines TRBV10-3 with TRBJ2-1; the D is unclear. Trimming took 2 bases from V and 3 from J, leaving 8 bases between them. CDR3 length equals 14 residues. CDR1 is ENHRY and CDR2 is SYGVKD in the germline V gene. The CDR3 is CAISETEIYNEQFF. The CDR3 DNA reads TGTGCCATCAGTGAGACAGAGATCTACAATGAGCAGTTCTTC.